This section outlines one T cell receptor (beta chain) sequence together with its context. The assay was immunoSEQ multiplex PCR, and TCRdb's table has in-frame clones only and misses some. This repertoire shows more than 80,000 clones, about three quarters found once; its top ten account for 6.2%. The data originate from a study of blood T cell repertoires in COVID-19. This CDR3 spans 13 amino acids. Germline V gives CDR1 LGHDT, CDR2 YNNKEL (reference sequence). V was shortened by 4 bases and J by 4 bases, with 10 bases between the two germline ends. This rearrangement joins TRBV3-1 (or the pseudogene TRBV3-2) to TRBJ2-5, with a tentative D call TRBD1 (5 bases). Specimen: peripheral blood. This sequence was found in an older man with COVID-19, enrolled during active disease. The CDR3 here is CASSLTDRETQYF. DNA of the CDR3: TGTGCCAGCAGCCTGACAGACAGAGAGACCCAGTACTTC.